This T cell receptor beta chain was found in a study of regulatory T cells in long-lasting Graves disease. The time point: persistent/refractory GD, antithyroid drugs over 5 years with positive TRAb. From PBMCs, RNA was extracted and then used to make the TCR library. An endocrinology unit in Xi'an, China, supplied the patients. Overall study results and limits: Persistent disease was characterized by preferential usage of TRBV28, TRBJ1-2 and TRBJ2-5. Whereas approximately 950 public clonotypes were shared by new patients, persistent patients shared more, at 2,741.

Libraries of TCR beta came from iRepertoire HTBI primers plus Arm-PCR of CDR3 regions. MiXCR, applied by TCRdb to the multiplex PCR reads, yields one record per CDR3 protein. The data contain 360,000 or so distinct CDR3 sequences, roughly 24% of them singletons. Germline CDR1 reads LGHDT; CDR2 reads YNNKEL (reference sequence). The CDR3 is 13 residues long. V lost 6 bases, J lost 9 bases, and 15 bases lay in between. This clonotype was counted between two and nine times. Its antigen is unknown. The genes are TRBV3-1 and TRBJ1-3, with D maybe TRBD1 (5 bases). Specimen: peripheral blood mononuclear cells (PBMCs), collected when the disease was refractory, from a patient treated with antithyroid drugs. The TCR originated in a woman aged 35 to 49 with Graves disease. The CDR3 DNA sequence: TGTGCCAGCAGAAGAACGCAGGGTGGCACCATATATTTT. Translating it yields CASRRTQGGTIYF.